The TCR beta chain described here comes from a study of CD8+ T cells in alopecia areata (dated by TCRdb to 2016 to 2019). Looking at the study overall: The treated patients took part in an open-label pilot trial in which moderate-to-severe alopecia areata was treated with oral tofacitinib at 5 to 10 mg twice daily. High-throughput TCRbeta sequencing was used to examine T cell clonal expansion in alopecia areata in both the C3H/HeJ mouse model and human patients. TCRbeta CDR3 regions were amplified by immunoSEQ multiplex PCR using 35 Vbeta forward and 13 Jbeta reverse primers. Tofacitinib was given for 6 to 18 months, followed by 6 months of follow-up off drug to assess delayed response and recurrence. For the treated patients, the SALT score, which quantifies what percentage of scalp surface area is affected, served as the measure of disease severity. Patients on tofacitinib were biopsied at baseline and after 4 and 24 weeks of treatment, and several of the patients also had a later scalp biopsy. RNA was extracted with the PAXgene miRNA kit for fixed scalp, the miRNeasy kit for PBMCs, and the RNeasy kit for mouse skin. Scalp clonality was compared among normal scalp (n=4), patchy alopecia areata scalp (n=8), and alopecia totalis/universalis scalp (n=8). Human TCRbeta sequencing covered scalp tissue and sorted CD4+ and CD8+ peripheral blood T cells from patchy and totalis/universalis alopecia areata patients and healthy controls. The investigation overall reported the following: Tofacitinib significantly decreased scalp clonality and the number of expanded CD8+ clones among the top 100 scalp clones. Compared with normal scalp, lesional scalp, particularly in alopecia totalis/universalis, had higher clonality and more expanded CD8+ clones, which suggests antigenic drive. TCR sequences shared between patients were less clear than in mice, possibly partly because of HLA diversity in the patient population. Unlike mouse skin, where gammadelta T cells dominate, normal human skin contains resident alphabeta T cells that get sequenced too, which complicates analysis of the scalp TCR repertoire. Because the treated cohort was small and included a single nonresponder, larger studies are needed to assess links between baseline CD8+ expansion and response. Many expanded lesional clones were found to persist in scalp and blood during tofacitinib treatment, and relapse after treatment cessation may be partly explained by this persistence.

Receptors were amplified or captured by the immunoSEQ multiplex PCR assay. To provide template for TCR sequencing, every sample had RNA extracted and reverse transcribed into cDNA. First-strand cDNA was synthesized with SuperScript III using a 2:1 mix of oligo-dT and random hexamers. A synthetic immune receptor repertoire was used to gauge amplification bias, and whatever bias remained was removed computationally. The paper's processing steps were these. Raw reads were preprocessed to remove errors, and CDR3 was defined according to IMGT conventions as the region from the conserved cysteine to phenylalanine. Clonality was calculated as 1 minus Shannon entropy normalized by log2 of the number of productive unique TCRs. Whether scalp clones were CD4 or CD8 was inferred by matching scalp TCRbeta sequences against CD4 and CD8 repertoires sorted from blood. TCRdb obtained this table from immuneACCESS and retained in-frame rearrangements with V and J assigned. These tables miss some clones; where compared with another copy, unresolved V genes account for less than half of the shortfall, and the remainder is unexplained. The V and J calls and clone size are taken from that table; D and trimming were inferred from the DNA. Counted in this sample were over 150,000 clones; 50% to 65% of them appeared once. Clones ranked in the top ten supply 12% to 15% of the sample.

The CDR3, cysteine through phenylalanine, is 14 amino acids long. CDR3 DNA only is kept here, 42 bases in frame from base 1. V sheds 1 base and J sheds 10 bases, leaving 11 bases between their ends. From a lookup of the germline V gene (reference sequence), CDR1 and CDR2 are SEHNR and FQNEAQ. The time point label of this sample denotes: about 5 months on oral tofacitinib. The treatment or condition label on this specimen signifies: oral pan-JAK inhibitor, 5-10 mg twice daily. From alopecia areata patients, peripheral blood was collected along with lesional scalp punch biopsies. PBMCs were separated by density centrifugation and stained for CD3, CD4 and CD8, after which CD4+ and CD8+ T cells were sorted on a FACSAria. Regarding this clone: The antigen this receptor binds is unknown. No quality values exist for individual bases; no much larger clone is one base distant.

The sequence is built from TRBV7-9 and TRBJ1-6; the D segment could be TRBD1, given 6 matching bases. The sequence derives from a human donor with alopecia areata. Sequencing was performed on CD4+ T cells sorted from blood, taken at week 24, from a patient treated with tofacitinib. The CDR3 loop reads CASSLGGGVSPLHF. The DNA sequence is as follows: TGTGCCAGCAGCTTAGGAGGGGGAGTGTCACCCCTCCACTTT. With all but the CDR3 taken from the reference TRBV7-9 and TRBJ1-6 genes, the full variable domain is: DTGVSQNPRHKITKRGQNVTFRCDPISEHNRLYWYRQTLGQGPEFLTYFQNEAQLEKSRLLSDRFSAERPKGSFSTLEIQRTEQGDSAMYLCASSLGGGVSPLHFGNGTRLTVT.